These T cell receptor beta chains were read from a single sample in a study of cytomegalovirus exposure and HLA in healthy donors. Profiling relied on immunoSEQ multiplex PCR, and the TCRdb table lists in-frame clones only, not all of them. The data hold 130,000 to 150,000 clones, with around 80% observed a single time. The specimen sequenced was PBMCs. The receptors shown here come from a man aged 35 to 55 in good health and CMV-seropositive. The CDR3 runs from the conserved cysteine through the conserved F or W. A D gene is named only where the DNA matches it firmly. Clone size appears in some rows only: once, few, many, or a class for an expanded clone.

CDR3aa: CASSLVEGYYTF
CDR3nt: TGTGCCAGCAGCTTAGTGGAGGGGTACTACACCTTC
j_gene: TRBJ1-2
v_gene: TRBV7-9
abundance: few
len: 12
d_gene: -

CDR3aa: CASSQGDSLNEKLFF
CDR3nt: TGTGCCAGCAGCCAAGGGGACAGCCTCAATGAAAAACTGTTTTTT
j_gene: TRBJ1-4
v_gene: TRBV7-2
abundance: -
len: 15
d_gene: TRBD1

CDR3aa: CASSQALREHEQYF
CDR3nt: TGCGCCAGCAGCCAAGCCCTCAGGGAACACGAGCAGTACTTC
j_gene: TRBJ2-7
v_gene: TRBV4-1
abundance: -
len: 14
d_gene: -

CDR3aa: CASSFAASSYNEQFF
CDR3nt: TGCGCCAGCAGCTTCGCAGCGAGCTCCTACAATGAGCAGTTCTTC
j_gene: TRBJ2-1
v_gene: TRBV5-1
abundance: -
len: 15
d_gene: -

CDR3aa: CASSILGLAGGPNEQYF
CDR3nt: TGTGCCAGTAGTATTTTGGGACTAGCGGGAGGGCCCAACGAGCAGTACTTC
j_gene: TRBJ2-7
v_gene: TRBV19
abundance: few
len: 17
d_gene: TRBD2

CDR3aa: CASSYNNRGGTEAFF
CDR3nt: TGTGCCAGCAGTTACAATAACAGGGGTGGCACTGAAGCTTTCTTT
j_gene: TRBJ1-1
v_gene: TRBV6-5
abundance: -
len: 15
d_gene: TRBD1

CDR3aa: CASRPGQAYEQYF
CDR3nt: TGCGCCAGCAGGCCGGGACAGGCCTACGAGCAGTACTTC
j_gene: TRBJ2-7
v_gene: TRBV5-1
abundance: -
len: 13
d_gene: TRBD1

CDR3aa: CASSSQGPISYEQYF
CDR3nt: TGCGCCAGCAGCTCGCAGGGCCCCATCTCCTACGAGCAGTACTTC
j_gene: TRBJ2-7
v_gene: TRBV5-1
abundance: -
len: 15
d_gene: -

CDR3aa: CASSPQTFLNEQYF
CDR3nt: TGTGCCAGCAGTCCCCAAACTTTTTTAAACGAGCAGTACTTC
j_gene: TRBJ2-7
v_gene: TRBV5-6
abundance: few
len: 14
d_gene: -

CDR3aa: CASSPLGGSGSADEQFF
CDR3nt: TGTGCCAGCAGCCCCCTAGGGGGTAGCGGGAGCGCCGATGAGCAGTTCTTC
j_gene: TRBJ2-1
v_gene: TRBV7-9
abundance: once
len: 17
d_gene: TRBD2

CDR3aa: CASSIGTGQGIGPQHF
CDR3nt: TGTGCCAGTAGTATAGGAACGGGACAGGGCATTGGGCCCCAGCATTTT
j_gene: TRBJ1-5
v_gene: TRBV19
abundance: -
len: 16
d_gene: TRBD1

CDR3aa: CASSQEARLTGELFF
CDR3nt: TGCGCCAGCAGCCAAGAAGCTCGCCTCACCGGGGAGCTGTTTTTT
j_gene: TRBJ2-2
v_gene: TRBV4-1
abundance: -
len: 15
d_gene: -

CDR3aa: CAWAPGQGTDTQYF
CDR3nt: TGTGCCTGGGCCCCGGGACAGGGGACAGATACGCAGTATTTT
j_gene: TRBJ2-3
v_gene: TRBV30
abundance: -
len: 14
d_gene: TRBD1

CDR3aa: CASSFPSAFF
CDR3nt: TGTGCCAGCAGTTTTCCCTCGGCTTTCTTT
j_gene: TRBJ1-1
v_gene: TRBV2
abundance: once
len: 10
d_gene: -

CDR3aa: CASSLAQGALETQYF
CDR3nt: TGCGCCAGCAGCTTGGCGCAGGGGGCTTTGGAGACCCAGTACTTC
j_gene: TRBJ2-5
v_gene: TRBV5-1
abundance: -
len: 15
d_gene: TRBD1

CDR3aa: CASSWGQTTYNYGYTF
CDR3nt: TGCGCCAGCAGCTGGGGACAGACGACCTATAACTATGGCTACACCTTC
j_gene: TRBJ1-2
v_gene: TRBV5-1
abundance: -
len: 16
d_gene: TRBD1

CDR3aa: CASSITGGTEAFF
CDR3nt: TGTGCCAGTAGTATAACAGGGGGCACTGAAGCTTTCTTT
j_gene: TRBJ1-1
v_gene: TRBV19
abundance: -
len: 13
d_gene: TRBD1

CDR3aa: CASSLRSSNQPQHF
CDR3nt: TGTGCCAGTAGTCTACGGAGTAGCAATCAGCCCCAGCATTTT
j_gene: TRBJ1-5
v_gene: TRBV19
abundance: once
len: 14
d_gene: -

CDR3aa: CASSLGTTSTDTQYF
CDR3nt: TGTGCCAGCAGCTTAGGAACCACTAGCACAGATACGCAGTATTTT
j_gene: TRBJ2-3
v_gene: TRBV7-2
abundance: -
len: 15
d_gene: -

CDR3aa: CAMRGTSEETQYF
CDR3nt: TGTGCCATGCGCGGGACTAGCGAAGAGACCCAGTACTTC
j_gene: TRBJ2-5
v_gene: TRBV10-3
abundance: -
len: 13
d_gene: TRBD2

CDR3aa: CAWTSGTYEQYF
CDR3nt: TGTGCCTGGACTAGCGGAACCTACGAGCAGTACTTC
j_gene: TRBJ2-7
v_gene: TRBV30
abundance: -
len: 12
d_gene: TRBD2

CDR3aa: CASSPGISDYGYTF
CDR3nt: TGTGCCAGCAGCCCCGGGATTAGTGACTATGGCTACACCTTC
j_gene: TRBJ1-2
v_gene: TRBV5-8
abundance: -
len: 14
d_gene: -

CDR3aa: CASSQLRTWGFTGNTIYF
CDR3nt: TGTGCCAGCAGCCAACTCCGGACTTGGGGTTTCACTGGAAACACCATATATTTT
j_gene: TRBJ1-3
v_gene: TRBV14
abundance: few
len: 18
d_gene: -

CDR3aa: CASSLDRTLNQPQHF
CDR3nt: TGTGCCAGCTCCCTTGACAGGACTCTCAATCAGCCCCAGCATTTT
j_gene: TRBJ1-5
v_gene: TRBV18
abundance: -
len: 15
d_gene: -

CDR3aa: CASSRLTGAGNTIYF
CDR3nt: TGTGCCAGCAGCCGTCTGACAGGGGCTGGAAACACCATATATTTT
j_gene: TRBJ1-3
v_gene: TRBV7-9
abundance: -
len: 15
d_gene: TRBD1

CDR3aa: CASSRTSGGPTSEQYF
CDR3nt: TGCGCCAGCAGTCGGACTAGCGGGGGGCCTACGTCCGAGCAGTACTTC
j_gene: TRBJ2-7
v_gene: TRBV10-2
abundance: -
len: 16
d_gene: TRBD2